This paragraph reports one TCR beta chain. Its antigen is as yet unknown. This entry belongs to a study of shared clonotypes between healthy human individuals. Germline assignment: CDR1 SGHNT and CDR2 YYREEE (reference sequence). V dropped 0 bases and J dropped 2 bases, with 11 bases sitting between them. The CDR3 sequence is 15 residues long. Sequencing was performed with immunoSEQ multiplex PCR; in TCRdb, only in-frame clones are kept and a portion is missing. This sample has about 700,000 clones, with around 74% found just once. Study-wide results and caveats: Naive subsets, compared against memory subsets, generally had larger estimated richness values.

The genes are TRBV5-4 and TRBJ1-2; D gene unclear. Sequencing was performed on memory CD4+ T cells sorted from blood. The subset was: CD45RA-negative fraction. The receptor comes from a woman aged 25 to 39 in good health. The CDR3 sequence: CASSLDTRWNYGYTF. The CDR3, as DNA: TGTGCCAGCAGCTTGGACACCCGATGGAACTATGGCTACACCTTC.